A single sample gave rise to the 32 T cell receptor beta chains below, sequenced in a study of a mutant IDH1 vaccine in newly diagnosed glioma. Time point denoted: week 23, last vaccination. The content of each vaccine dose was 300 ug of mutant IDH1 20-mer peptide, and topical imiquimod accompanied it. Their antigen targets remain unknown. Here immunoSEQ multiplex PCR was the method, and the copy in TCRdb shows in-frame clones only, minus some. The data contain approximately 70,000 clones, over 70% of them singletons. The sample was PBMCs, taken from a glioma patient whose treatment included an IDH1 peptide vaccine. These receptors came from a man aged 18 to 29 with glioma.

The chain recombines TRBV7-2 with TRBJ2-1; 12 bases match TRBD1. The CDR3 length is 15 residues. Looked up from germline, CDR1 is SGHTA and CDR2 is FQGNSA. Losses at the gene ends were 2 bases for V and 7 bases for J; bases not matched to a gene: 3. CDR3 in DNA: TGTGCCAGCAGCTTAATGGGACAGGGGGCGAATGAGCAGTTCTTC. Translation gives CASSLMGQGANEQFF.

The V call is TRBV6-1, the J call TRBJ1-5; tentatively, D is TRBD1 (6 bases). CDR3 length equals 15 residues. Germline V gives CDR1 MNHNS, CDR2 SASEGT. Trimming took 7 bases from V and 7 from J, leaving 20 bases between them. The chain's CDR3 is CASTFKGGLGQPQHF. As DNA, the CDR3 is TGTGCCAGCACCTTCAAGGGGGGGTTGGGACAGCCCCAGCATTTT.

As regards this clone: Other DNA sequences in the same sample also yield this CDR3. The V gene is TRBV6-5, the J gene TRBJ1-1; D gene uncertain. The V and J ends lost 3 bases and 4 bases respectively, with 6 bases between them. The CDR3 runs 12 residues. CDR1 is MNHEY, CDR2 SVGAGI, per germline. The CDR3 sequence is CASSYLGTEAFF. The CDR3, as DNA: TGTGCCAGCAGTTATCTGGGCACTGAAGCTTTCTTT.

The chain uses TRBV6-4 and TRBJ1-2; D gene unclear. Trimming removed 8 bases at V and 0 bases at J, with 13 bases between. CDR1 and CDR2 (germline): MRHNA, SNTAGT. The CDR3 has 14 amino acids. The CDR3 sequence is CASSRDNSNYGYTF. DNA of the CDR3: TGTGCCAGCTCGAGAGACAACTCTAACTATGGCTACACCTTC.

The chain combines TRBV27 with TRBJ1-6; D may be TRBD1 (5 bases). The CDR3 loop spans 14 amino acids. V lost 8 bases and J lost 8, with 16 bases in between. From germline, CDR1 is MNHEY and CDR2 SMNVEV (reference sequence). As DNA, the CDR3 is TGTGCCAGCCGACCAGGGTTTCTTTATTCACCCCTCCACTTT. It codes for CASRPGFLYSPLHF.

The V and J genes are TRBV2 and TRBJ1-2, with D unclear. Germline loops: CDR1 SNHLY, CDR2 FYNNEI. With 5 bases removed from V and 9 bases from J, the gap between germline ends came to 16 bases. The CDR3 loop spans 13 amino acids. The CDR3 nucleotides read TGTGCCAGCAGTTCGGACGGTCCCGTAAGCTACACCTTC. Its translation is CASSSDGPVSYTF.

V and J are TRBV30 and TRBJ2-1; the D gene is possibly TRBD2 (6 bases). Between the trimmed V and J ends, which lost 0 bases and 4 bases, there was a span of 10 bases. The germline V gene encodes CDR1 GTSNPN and CDR2 SVGIG (reference sequence). This CDR3 contains 14 residues. CDR3 sequence reads: CAWSVMSGYNEQFF. The CDR3 DNA reads as TGTGCCTGGAGTGTAATGAGCGGGTACAATGAGCAGTTCTTC. The full variable domain, its missing parts supplied by reference TRBV30 and TRBJ2-1, is SQTIHQWPATLVQPVGSPLSLECTVEGTSNPNLYWYRQAAGRGLQLLFYSVGIGQISSEVPQNLSASRPQDRQFILSSKKLLLSDSGFYLCAWSVMSGYNEQFFGPGTRLTVL.

V usage is TRBV6-1 and J usage is TRBJ2-6, with a weak D call TRBD2 (6 bases). Trimming pared 5 bases from V and 9 bases from J, leaving 14 bases between. CDR1 and CDR2 (germline): MNHNS, SASEGT. The CDR3 length is 14 residues. The CDR3 bases are TGTGCCAGCAGTCACCGGGGACTGTTCAACGTCCTGACTTTC. It specifies CASSHRGLFNVLTF.

The chain links TRBV19 to TRBJ1-1, with a possible D match to TRBD1 (5 bases). Per the germline V gene, CDR1 is LNHDA and CDR2 is SQIVND (reference sequence). Trimming removed 4 bases from V and 0 bases from J, with 15 bases in between. The CDR3 consists of 16 residues. The CDR3 bases are TGTGCCAGTAGTACTGGGACGGTATATATGAACACTGAAGCTTTCTTT. It codes for CASSTGTVYMNTEAFF.

This clone was detected a few times. The gene calls are TRBV6-5 and TRBJ2-2; D remains unclear. There are 12 residues in the CDR3. Germline V gene sequence: CDR1 MNHEY, CDR2 SVGAGI. V was clipped by 2 bases and J by 5 bases, with 3 bases between them. CDR3 sequence reads: CASSYSTGELFF. CDR3 nucleotide sequence: TGTGCCAGCAGTTACAGTACCGGGGAGCTGTTTTTT.

The chain joins TRBV6-5 to TRBJ1-1; D remains ambiguous. The CDR3 contains 15 residues. V lost 4 bases and J 3 bases, leaving 15 bases between the germline ends. From germline, CDR1 is MNHEY and CDR2 SVGAGI. The CDR3 region has the DNA TGTGCCAGCAGTTTACTCTCGGAGGCGGACACTGAAGCTTTCTTT. It specifies CASSLLSEADTEAFF.

The chain uses TRBV7-9 and TRBJ2-4; unclear D gene. Germline V lookup: CDR1 SEHNR, CDR2 FQNEAQ (reference sequence). This CDR3 comprises 15 residues. V lost 4 bases, J lost 0 bases, and 10 bases lay in between. CDR3 bases: TGTGCCAGCAGCTACCTCGCCATAGCCAAAAACATTCAGTACTTC. The encoded protein is CASSYLAIAKNIQYF.

This chain connects TRBV19 to TRBJ1-2; 9 nucleotides agree with TRBD1. Trimming cost V 2 bases and J 8 bases; bases outside gene matches: 12. The V gene's germline CDR1 is LNHDA and CDR2 SQIVND (reference sequence). This CDR3 comprises 16 residues. This CDR3 is CASSIMGGGTGLGYTF. The CDR3 nucleotides read TGTGCCAGTAGTATAATGGGTGGCGGGACAGGGCTCGGCTACACCTTC.

V usage is TRBV30 and J usage is TRBJ1-1; TRBD1 might be the D (5 bases). Germline loops: CDR1 GTSNPN, CDR2 SVGIG (reference sequence). This CDR3 has 13 residues. V dropped 2 bases and J dropped 1 base, with 8 bases sitting between them. CDR3 nucleotide sequence: TGTGCCTGGAGTTTTACAGGGAACACTGAAGCTTTCTTT. This sequence encodes CAWSFTGNTEAFF.

The rearrangement joins TRBV7-2 to TRBJ2-5; 8 nucleotides agree with TRBD1. The CDR3 runs to 17 residues. Germline trimming cut 3 bases from V and 1 base from J; bases unmatched to any gene: 10. Germline CDR1 is SGHTA and CDR2 is FQGNSA. CDR3 nucleotides: TGTGCCAGCAGCTTCAGCGCCGGGACAGGTATCCAAGAGACCCAGTACTTC. Its translation: CASSFSAGTGIQETQYF.

The chain has TRBV7-3 and TRBJ1-2, with 9 nucleotides matching TRBD1. The V and J ends lost 4 bases and 8 bases, in that order; junction bases with no gene match: 5. Germline V gene sequence: CDR1 SGHTA, CDR2 FQGTGA. This CDR3 contains 13 residues. The CDR3 here is CASSSGQGKGYTF. CDR3 DNA: TGTGCCAGCAGCTCCGGACAGGGGAAGGGCTACACCTTC.

This chain joins TRBV5-1 and TRBJ1-4; possibly TRBD1 for D (5 bases). The length of the CDR3 is 14 residues. V was shortened by 3 bases and J by 4 bases, with 10 bases between the two germline ends. Per the germline V gene, CDR1 is SGHRS and CDR2 is YFSETQ. The CDR3 spells CASSSRQNNEKLFF. The DNA for the CDR3 is TGCGCCAGCAGCTCCCGACAGAATAATGAAAAACTGTTTTTT. Complete variable domain (other parts from reference TRBV5-1 and TRBJ1-4): KAGVTQTPRYLIKTRGQQVTLSCSPISGHRSVSWYQQTPGQGLQFLFEYFSETQRNKGNFPGRFSGRQFSNSRSEMNVSTLELGDSALYLCASSSRQNNEKLFFGSGTQLSVL.

The chain uses TRBV19 and TRBJ2-2, with TRBD1 matching 8 bases. Looked up from germline, CDR1 is LNHDA and CDR2 is SQIVND (reference sequence). Unmatched junction bases numbered 10, after V lost 10 bases and J lost 6 bases. CDR3 size: 14 residues. CDR3 bases: TGTGCCACTTGCCGGACAGGGTTATCCGGGGAGCTGTTTTTT. It specifies CATCRTGLSGELFF.

The genes are TRBV7-6 and TRBJ2-2, with a weak D call TRBD2 (5 bases). The CDR3 extends over 14 amino acids. Looked up from germline, CDR1 is SGHVS and CDR2 is FNYEAQ. The V end was cut by 4 bases, the J end by 6 bases, with 12 bases between. CDR3 in DNA: TGTGCCAGCAGCTCGTATGGGAGCCCCGGGGAGCTGTTTTTT. Its translation: CASSSYGSPGELFF.

The chain is built from TRBV27 and TRBJ2-7, with a tentative D call TRBD2 (6 bases). This CDR3 contains 14 residues. The ends were cut back, 2 bases at V and 2 bases at J, with 10 bases in the middle. CDR1 MNHEY and CDR2 SMNVEV come from the germline V gene (reference sequence). CDR3 sequence: CASSLSGYTYEQYF. As DNA, the CDR3 is TGTGCCAGCAGTTTAAGCGGGTACACCTACGAGCAGTACTTC.

The chain carries TRBV5-1 and TRBJ1-1, with D perhaps matching TRBD1 (6 bases). CDR1 and CDR2 (germline): SGHRS, YFSETQ. CDR3 length equals 14 residues. Trimming left V 4 bases short and J 4 bases short, with 14 bases between. This chain's CDR3 is CASSTTGFSTEAFF. DNA for the CDR3: TGCGCCAGCAGCACTACAGGGTTTTCCACTGAAGCTTTCTTT.

A single count supports this clone. The chain joins TRBV5-6 to TRBJ2-7; 8 bases fit TRBD1. Germline-derived CDR1 and CDR2 are SGHDT and YYEEEE. This CDR3 is 18 amino acids long. V dropped 0 bases and J dropped 4; count of bases not matched to a gene: 15. The CDR3, as DNA: TGTGCCAGCAGCTTGGCGGACAGGGCTAGATCAGGCCGTTACGAGCAGTACTTC. The encoded protein is CASSLADRARSGRYEQYF.

This sequence joins TRBV2 and TRBJ1-5; TRBD1 is a possible D gene (5 bases). The CDR3 totals 18 residues. The germline V and J ends were trimmed by 2 bases and 3 bases, with 20 bases remaining between them. Germline CDR1 and CDR2: SNHLY and FYNNEI. Written as DNA, the CDR3 is TGTGCCAGCAGTGAATCCGTGGAATTGGGACGGATCAATCAGCCCCAGCATTTT. Translating gives CASSESVELGRINQPQHF.

This clone has just a few counts. The chain recombines TRBV5-5 with TRBJ1-5, with TRBD1 matching over 8 bases. Looked up from germline, CDR1 is SGHKS and CDR2 is YYEKEE (reference sequence). With 5 bases clipped from V and 7 bases from J, the junction kept 5 bases outside the gene matches. CDR3 length: 13 amino acids. This chain's CDR3 is CASSRDRNQPQHF. For the CDR3, the DNA is TGTGCCAGCAGTCGGGACAGGAACCAGCCCCAGCATTTT.

As DNA, the CDR3 is TGTGCCAGTAGTCGCCGGGGAGGGCAGCTTAGCAATCAGCCCCAGCATTTT. Residues: CASSRRGGQLSNQPQHF. The V and J genes are TRBV19 and TRBJ1-5; D uncertain. Per germline, CDR1 LNHDA and CDR2 SQIVND (reference sequence). The CDR3 runs 17 residues. Trimming left V 5 bases short and J 0 bases short, with 17 bases between. The variable domain in full, completed from reference TRBV19 and TRBJ1-5, reads DGGITQSPKYLFRKEGQNVTLSCEQNLNHDAMYWYRQDPGQGLRLIYYSQIVNDFQKGDIAEGYSVSREKKESFPLTVTSAQKNPTAFYLCASSRRGGQLSNQPQHFGDGTRLSIL.

V gene TRBV4-3 combines with J gene TRBJ2-1; TRBD2 aligns across 8 bases. The germline CDR1 and CDR2 sequences are LGHNA and YSLEER. After removal of 0 bases from V and 6 bases from J, the junction contained 4 bases not matched to a gene. The CDR3 spans 15 residues. The CDR3 DNA is TGCGCCAGCAGCCAAGATCGGACTAGCTTCAATGAGCAGTTCTTC. It is translated as CASSQDRTSFNEQFF.

This clone was seen a single time. The chain combines TRBV2 with TRBJ2-7; no definite D call. The CDR3 spans 14 residues. In germline, CDR1 is SNHLY, CDR2 FYNNEI. V was shortened by 6 bases and J by 2 bases, with 14 bases between the two germline ends. CDR3 DNA sequence: TGTGCCAGCAGCGGGCGGCAGAGAGCCTACGAGCAGTACTTC. Its translation is CASSGRQRAYEQYF.

The chain has TRBV7-9 and TRBJ1-1, with D possibly being TRBD1 (5 bases). Trimming cost V 4 bases and J 0 bases, with 15 bases left between them. The germline V gene has CDR1 SEHNR and CDR2 FQNEAQ (reference sequence). The CDR3 runs to 16 residues. CDR3 region: CASSSPRGGVNTEAFF. Here the CDR3 DNA reads TGTGCCAGCAGCTCCCCCCGGGGGGGTGTGAACACTGAAGCTTTCTTT.

The count of this clone is one. The chain recombines TRBV28 with TRBJ2-7; 8 nucleotides agree with TRBD2. V lost 11 bases, J lost 5 bases, and 8 bases stayed unmatched. Germline V gene lookup returns CDR1 MDHEN and CDR2 SYDVKM. The CDR3 covers 12 residues. CDR3 protein: CASGSGKHEQYF. As DNA, the CDR3 is TGTGCCTCGGGTAGCGGGAAGCACGAGCAGTACTTC.

The V call is TRBV6-6, the J call TRBJ1-2; possible D gene TRBD1, 6 bases. This CDR3 is built from 13 residues. Germline CDR1 MNHNY, CDR2 SVGAGI (reference sequence). Deletions cut 3 bases from V and 8 bases from J, with 13 bases between. DNA of the CDR3: TGTGCCAGCAGTTATCAGGGGCTGGGGGGCTACACCTTC. As protein: CASSYQGLGGYTF.

CDR3: CASSSRTSGRNNEQFF. The CDR3 DNA sequence: TGTGCCAGCAGTTCCCGGACTAGCGGGAGAAACAATGAGCAGTTCTTC. The J gene is TRBJ2-1, the V gene TRBV6-5; 13 bases map to TRBD2. Germline CDR1 MNHEY, CDR2 SVGAGI. The V segment lost 4 bases and the J segment 5 bases; nucleotides outside the gene matches: 5. The CDR3 is 16 amino acids.

The chain is built from TRBV7-8 and TRBJ1-5, with D possibly matching TRBD1 (5 bases). Germline loops: CDR1 SGHVS, CDR2 FQNEAQ. The ends were cut back, 3 bases at V and 6 bases at J, with 21 bases in the middle. The CDR3 totals 17 residues. The CDR3 region is CASSLGWGGGAAQPQHF. CDR3 DNA: TGTGCCAGCAGCTTGGGATGGGGCGGGGGAGCAGCTCAGCCCCAGCATTTT.